Following are 31 T cell receptor beta chains from one sample sequenced in a study of naive and memory T cell subsets. TCR cDNA received a 3' ligated oligonucleotide that carried a UMI. Ligated cDNA underwent four rounds of PCR with nested alpha and beta constant region primers and SP2. TCRdb redid the calling of the 5' RACE reads with MiXCR, one entry per CDR3 protein. Of roughly 60,000 distinct CDR3 sequences listed, around 7.7% are singletons. The receptors stem from a male donor in good health.

This clonotype is a singleton in its sample. V gene TRBV29-1 combines with J gene TRBJ1-4; D perhaps matches TRBD1 (6 bases). The CDR3 consists of 13 residues. In germline, CDR1 is SQVTM, CDR2 ANQGSEA. The V end was cut by 8 bases, the J end by 4 bases, with 14 bases between. CDR3 sequence reads: CSTVDSNNEKLFF. CDR3 coding DNA: TGCAGCACCGTGGACAGTAATAATGAAAAACTGTTTTTT. The variable domain in full, completed from reference TRBV29-1 and TRBJ1-4, reads SAVISQKPSRDICQRGTSLTIQCQVDSQVTMMFWYRQQPGQSLTLIATANQGSEATYESGFVIDKFPISRPNLTFSTLTVSNMSPEDSSIYLCSTVDSNNEKLFFGSGTQLSVL.

This clonotype was seen many times. This chain links TRBV3-1 with TRBJ2-7; tentatively, D is TRBD1 (5 bases). The CDR3 has 14 amino acids. The V end lost 1 base, the J end lost 1 base, and 8 bases lay between the germline ends. Germline CDR1 reads LGHDT; CDR2 reads YNNKEL (reference sequence). CDR3 loop: CASSQGGRSYEQYF. CDR3 nucleotides: TGTGCCAGCAGCCAAGGGGGCAGGTCCTACGAGCAGTACTTC.

This clonotype appeared many times. This sequence joins TRBV6-1 and TRBJ1-5; the D is unclear. The length of the CDR3 is 16 residues. Deletions cut 1 base from V and 5 bases from J, with 15 bases between. Germline CDR1 and CDR2: MNHNS and SASEGT. CDR3 loop: CASSEGSGFADQPQHF. For the CDR3, the DNA is TGTGCCAGCAGTGAAGGTTCGGGGTTTGCGGATCAGCCCCAGCATTTT.

This clonotype came up many times. In DNA form, the CDR3 reads TGCAGTGCTAGGGCAGCTGCTTACGATACGCAGTATTTT. Translation gives CSARAAAYDTQYF. This rearrangement joins TRBV20-1 to TRBJ2-3; D gene ambiguous. The V gene's germline CDR1 is DFQATT and CDR2 SNEGSKA (reference sequence). The CDR3 has 13 residues. V lost 3 bases and J lost 6, with 13 bases in between.

This clonotype showed up many times. The chain joins TRBV7-7 to TRBJ2-3; D ambiguous. Trimming pared 0 bases from V and 4 bases from J, leaving 5 bases between. This CDR3 is built from 13 residues. The germline gives CDR1 SSHAT, CDR2 FNYEAQ (reference sequence). As DNA, the CDR3 is TGTGCCAGCAGCTTAGCGCAAGCAGATACGCAGTATTTT. It yields the protein CASSLAQADTQYF.

This clonotype was seen a few times. This chain links TRBV19 with TRBJ1-2, with 9 bases fitting TRBD1. The CDR3 loop spans 16 amino acids. V was pared by 7 bases and J by 7 bases, with 16 bases of the junction left unmatched. Looked up from germline, CDR1 is LNHDA and CDR2 is SQIVND (reference sequence). CDR3 DNA sequence: TGTGCCAGTACATCCCCGATGGGACAGGGCTCCGGTGGCTACACCTTC. Translating gives CASTSPMGQGSGGYTF.

This clonotype was detected ten times or more. J is TRBJ2-2 and V is TRBV12-3 or TRBV12-4; D is unclear. The CDR3 runs 15 residues. The V gene lost 6 bases and the J gene lost 0 bases, with 11 bases spanning the gap. CDR3 coding DNA: TGTGCCAGCAGACAACAAAGGGCGAACACCGGGGAGCTGTTTTTT. It codes for CASRQQRANTGELFF.

This clonotype was seen repeatedly, ten times or more. V and J are TRBV29-1 and TRBJ2-5, with TRBD2 matching over 9 bases. CDR3 length: 13 amino acids. The germline CDR1 and CDR2 sequences are SQVTM and ANQGSEA. Trimming took 7 bases from V and 3 from J; bases not matched to a gene: 6. The CDR3: CSGSSGSKETQYF. The CDR3 DNA reads TGCAGCGGGAGTAGCGGGAGTAAAGAGACCCAGTACTTC.

This clonotype ranks as medium-sized. The CDR3 sequence is CASSPWQGLTNEKLFF. The CDR3 DNA follows: TGTGCCAGCAGTCCCTGGCAGGGGTTGACTAATGAAAAACTGTTTTTT. V gene TRBV27 combines with J gene TRBJ1-4; perhaps TRBD1 as D (6 bases). The CDR3 is 16 residues long. In germline, CDR1 is MNHEY, CDR2 SMNVEV (reference sequence). V gave up 5 bases and J gave up 2 bases, with 15 bases separating them.

Comment on this clonotype: The junction departs from the called germline gene at one end, perhaps through a read error. The chain is built from TRBV20-1 and TRBJ2-1, with 10 bases matching TRBD1. The germline CDR1 and CDR2 sequences are DFQATT and SNEGSKA (reference sequence). This CDR3 spans 16 amino acids. The CDR3 region is CSARPKPGQGRNEKFF. Here the CDR3 DNA reads TGCAGTGCTAGACCAAAACCGGGACAGGGGAGGAATGAGAAGTTCTTC.

About this clonotype: This may be a read error: a much more frequent sequence differs by one nucleotide. The chain links TRBV28 to TRBJ2-7, with D maybe TRBD2 (6 bases). The V end lost 2 bases, the J end lost 0 bases, and 11 bases lay between the germline ends. This CDR3 comprises 15 residues. Per the germline V gene, CDR1 is MDHEN and CDR2 is SYDVKM. CDR3 protein: CASSLAGKSSYEQYF. The CDR3 DNA follows: TGTGCCAGCAGTTTAGCGGGGAAAAGCTCCTACGAGCAGTACTTC.

The table lists this clonotype with many counts. The DNA for the CDR3 is TGTGCCAGCAGCCAAGATAGGCGGAGGAGCTCCTACAATGAGCAGTTCTTC. Encoded protein: CASSQDRRRSSYNEQFF. The V gene is TRBV3-1, the J gene TRBJ2-1; possibly TRBD2 for D (5 bases). The length of the CDR3 is 17 residues. Germline V gene sequence: CDR1 LGHDT, CDR2 YNNKEL (reference sequence). V was shortened by 0 bases and J by 0 bases, with 12 bases between the two germline ends.

This clonotype was counted many times. This chain links TRBV20-1 with TRBJ2-3, with TRBD2 matching over 9 bases. The CDR3 sequence is 16 residues long. V lost 4 bases, J lost 5 bases, and 13 bases stayed unmatched. Germline CDR1 reads DFQATT; CDR2 reads SNEGSKA (reference sequence). As DNA, the CDR3 is TGCAGTGCTAATCTCTTCGCGGGGGGGCTAGGAGATACGCAGTATTTT. Residues: CSANLFAGGLGDTQYF.

The chain employs TRBV11-2 and TRBJ2-3; 7 bases agree with TRBD2. Germline V gene sequence: CDR1 SGHAT, CDR2 FQNNGV. The CDR3 loop spans 17 amino acids. V lost 5 bases to trimming and J lost 1 base; unmatched junction nucleotides: 12. The DNA for the CDR3 is TGTGCCAGCAGCCCTACCCCCTCGGCGGGGGGCACAGATACGCAGTATTTT. Its protein product is CASSPTPSAGGTDTQYF.

The rearrangement uses TRBV29-1 and TRBJ2-2, with D uncertain. V was pared by 4 bases and J by 1 base, with 4 bases between. The CDR3 runs to 12 residues. Germline-derived CDR1 and CDR2 are SQVTM and ANQGSEA. CDR3 sequence reads: CSVVRNTGELFF. In nucleotides, the CDR3 is TGCAGCGTTGTCAGGAACACCGGGGAGCTGTTTTTT.

The CDR3, as DNA: TGTGCCAGCAGTTCTGTAGCGGGAGGGTCCAATGAGCAGTTCTTC. Residues: CASSSVAGGSNEQFF. The chain recombines TRBV12-3 or TRBV12-4 with TRBJ2-1, with 11 bases aligning to TRBD2. The ends lost 4 bases at V and 6 bases at J; junction bases unmatched: 5. This CDR3 has 15 amino acids.

There are a few counts of this clonotype. J is TRBJ2-7 and V is TRBV29-1, with 7 bases that match TRBD1. This CDR3 is built from 17 residues. Germline assignment: CDR1 SQVTM and CDR2 ANQGSEA. After removal of 0 bases from V and 2 bases from J, the junction contained 13 bases not matched to a gene. The CDR3 coding sequence is TGCAGCGTTGAAGATTTAGGCCCGGGACAGAAAACCTACGAGCAGTACTTC. Translating it yields CSVEDLGPGQKTYEQYF.

This rearrangement joins TRBV19 to TRBJ1-5, with no clear D. CDR3 length: 15 residues. Deletions cut 0 bases from V and 4 bases from J, with 10 bases between. From germline, CDR1 is LNHDA and CDR2 SQIVND (reference sequence). This CDR3 is CASSIDTGRNQPQHF. DNA of the CDR3: TGTGCCAGTAGTATAGATACCGGGAGAAATCAGCCCCAGCATTTT. The entire variable domain, with the rest obtained from reference TRBV19 and TRBJ1-5, is as follows: DGGITQSPKYLFRKEGQNVTLSCEQNLNHDAMYWYRQDPGQGLRLIYYSQIVNDFQKGDIAEGYSVSREKKESFPLTVTSAQKNPTAFYLCASSIDTGRNQPQHFGDGTRLSIL.

This clonotype was seen at least ten times. The chain combines TRBV20-1 with TRBJ2-2; D is unresolved. Between the trimmed V and J ends, which lost 1 base and 0 bases, there was a span of 12 bases. Germline values: CDR1 DFQATT, CDR2 SNEGSKA (reference sequence). The CDR3 is 16 amino acids. CDR3 residues: CSARVGYLSNTGELFF. The CDR3 nucleotides read TGCAGTGCTAGAGTAGGTTACCTCTCGAACACCGGGGAGCTGTTTTTT.

This chain uses TRBV5-1 with TRBJ1-4, with 11 positions matching TRBD1. CDR3 length: 17 residues. After removal of 4 bases from V and 7 bases from J, the junction contained 12 bases not matched to a gene. Germline loops: CDR1 SGHRS, CDR2 YFSETQ. In nucleotides, the CDR3 is TGCGCCAGCAGCAGAGGACAGGGGGCGAGCTTGAGTGAAAAACTGTTTTTT. It encodes CASSRGQGASLSEKLFF.

This clonotype was detected many times. CDR3 region: CASRLDSSGANVLTF. In DNA, the CDR3 is TGCGCCAGCAGGCTTGACAGCTCTGGGGCCAACGTCCTGACTTTC. The rearrangement uses TRBV5-1 and TRBJ2-6; D perhaps matches TRBD1 (5 bases). Germline CDR1 and CDR2: SGHRS and YFSETQ. V shed 5 bases and J shed 0 bases, with 9 bases lying between them. The CDR3 runs to 15 residues.

Details on this clonotype: At one of its ends the junction is not consistent with the germline gene, which may arise from a read error. CDR3 amino acids: CAGSSPGQGNNEQFF. The CDR3 DNA is TGTGCCGGCAGTTCACCGGGACAGGGCAACAATGAGCAGTTCTTC. The chain links TRBV27 to TRBJ2-1; 9 positions match TRBD1. Per germline, CDR1 MNHEY and CDR2 SMNVEV (reference sequence). This CDR3 has 15 residues.

The sample holds many counts of this clonotype. This chain links TRBV5-1 with TRBJ2-3, with D tentatively TRBD1 or TRBD2 (5 bases each). Germline V gives CDR1 SGHRS, CDR2 YFSETQ. The ends were cut back, 1 base at V and 2 bases at J, with 8 bases in the middle. The CDR3 covers 14 residues. The CDR3 protein is CASSLSGPTDTQYF. CDR3 sequence (DNA): TGCGCCAGCAGCTTGTCGGGGCCCACAGATACGCAGTATTTT.

There are many counts of this clonotype. The chain links TRBV18 to TRBJ1-6, with 8 bases identical to TRBD1. Germline trimming cut 6 bases from V and 7 bases from J; bases unmatched to any gene: 8. Germline V gene lookup returns CDR1 KGHSH and CDR2 LQKENI. CDR3 length: 15 amino acids. The chain's CDR3 is CASSVTGAVNSPLHF. The CDR3 bases are TGTGCCAGCTCCGTGACAGGGGCCGTAAATTCACCCCTCCACTTT.

The V call is TRBV20-1, the J call TRBJ1-5; 7 bases fit TRBD1. The CDR3 is 16 amino acids. V gave up 4 bases and J gave up 2 bases; unmatched junction bases: 11. CDR1 DFQATT and CDR2 SNEGSKA come from the germline V gene (reference sequence). The chain's CDR3 is CSAISRGGPGNQPQHF. CDR3 sequence (DNA): TGCAGTGCTATTAGCAGGGGGGGCCCGGGCAATCAGCCCCAGCATTTT.

This clonotype was counted a few times. The chain recombines TRBV5-1 with TRBJ1-1; D is perhaps TRBD1 (6 bases). The germline gives CDR1 SGHRS, CDR2 YFSETQ. There are 13 residues in the CDR3. V was shortened by 2 bases and J by 4 bases, with 9 bases between the two germline ends. The CDR3 coding sequence is TGCGCCAGCAGCTTCACAGGGCGCACTGAAGCTTTCTTT. Translating gives CASSFTGRTEAFF.

At least ten counts were recorded for this clonotype. This chain links TRBV12-3 or TRBV12-4 with TRBJ1-1; D perhaps matches TRBD1 (6 bases). With 2 bases removed from V and 11 bases from J, the gap between germline ends came to 15 bases. The CDR3 loop spans 13 amino acids. The CDR3 is CASSLSQGLRAFF. The CDR3 DNA follows: TGTGCCAGCAGTTTAAGTCAGGGGCTACGGGCTTTCTTT.

This clonotype was picked up many times. This chain uses TRBV6-1 with TRBJ1-2; TRBD1 agrees at 7 bases. V was clipped by 2 bases and J by 12 bases; unmatched bases: 9. Per germline, CDR1 MNHNS and CDR2 SASEGT. CDR3 length equals 13 residues. The DNA of the CDR3 is TGTGCCAGCAGTGAAATAGAACAGGGGCAGGACACCTTC. This gives the protein CASSEIEQGQDTF.

In its sample, this clonotype was seen a few times. The J gene is TRBJ1-4, the V gene TRBV5-1; D is undetermined. Germline V gene sequence: CDR1 SGHRS, CDR2 YFSETQ. The CDR3 has 13 residues. Deletions cut 0 bases from V and 3 bases from J, with 3 bases between. This chain's CDR3 is CASSLEANEKLFF. The CDR3 DNA sequence: TGCGCCAGCAGCTTGGAGGCTAATGAAAAACTGTTTTTT.

This chain links TRBV9 with TRBJ2-1; TRBD2 agrees at 13 bases. The V gene end was trimmed by 0 bases and the J gene end by 2 bases; junction bases not matched to a gene: 8. Germline CDR1 reads SGDLS; CDR2 reads YYNGEE. CDR3 length: 19 residues. The CDR3 spells CASSVGTSGSPITYNEQFF. The CDR3 nucleotides are TGTGCCAGCAGCGTAGGGACTAGCGGGAGCCCCATCACCTACAATGAGCAGTTCTTC.

This clonotype was detected many times. This chain connects TRBV20-1 to TRBJ1-4, with D perhaps TRBD1 (6 bases). V was clipped by 1 base and J by 3 bases, with 12 bases between them. The CDR3 contains 15 residues. CDR1 is DFQATT, CDR2 SNEGSKA, per germline (reference sequence). The CDR3 nucleotides are TGCAGTGCTAGAGTTGGGGGGCTAGCTAATGAAAAACTGTTTTTT. It codes for CSARVGGLANEKLFF.